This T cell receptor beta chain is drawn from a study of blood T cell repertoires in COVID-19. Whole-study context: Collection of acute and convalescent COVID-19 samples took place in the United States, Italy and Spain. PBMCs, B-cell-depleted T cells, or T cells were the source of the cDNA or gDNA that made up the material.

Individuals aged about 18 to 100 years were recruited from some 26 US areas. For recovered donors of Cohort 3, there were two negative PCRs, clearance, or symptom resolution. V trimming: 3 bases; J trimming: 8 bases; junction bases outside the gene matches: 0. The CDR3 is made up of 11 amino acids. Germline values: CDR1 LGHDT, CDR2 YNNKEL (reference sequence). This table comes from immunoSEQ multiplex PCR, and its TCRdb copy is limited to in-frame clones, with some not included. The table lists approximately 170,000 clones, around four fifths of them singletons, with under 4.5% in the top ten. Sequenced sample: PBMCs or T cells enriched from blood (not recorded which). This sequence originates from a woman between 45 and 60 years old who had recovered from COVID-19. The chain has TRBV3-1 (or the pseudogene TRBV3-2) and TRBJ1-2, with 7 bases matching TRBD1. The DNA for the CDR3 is TGTGCCAGCAGCCAGGACAGGGGCTACACCTTC. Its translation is CASSQDRGYTF.